The sequence of this TCR beta chain was determined in a study of blood T cell repertoires in COVID-19. Trimming took off 0 bases at V and 5 bases at J, with 15 bases between the two ends. CDR1 and CDR2 from the germline V gene are SGDLS and YYNGEE. This CDR3 contains 16 residues. The protocol was immunoSEQ multiplex PCR, while the TCRdb copy is restricted to in-frame clones and leaves out a portion. Seen here are about 140,000 clones, over 60% observed once, and the top ten hold 2.5% to 3%. Cohorts were determined from participant-reported clinical history. The chain joins TRBV9 to TRBJ2-1; no reliable D call. Sequencing used PBMCs or T cells enriched from blood (not recorded which). This TCR was sampled from a woman aged 45-65 years who had recovered from COVID-19. CDR3 region: CASSVDRRIADNEQFF. CDR3 DNA: TGTGCCAGCAGCGTAGATAGGCGGATCGCGGACAATGAGCAGTTCTTC.